Detailed here is one TCR beta chain. This entry belongs to a study of blood T cell repertoires in COVID-19. Study details: Samples came from the United States, Italy and Spain, spanning acute and convalescent COVID-19. Nucleic acid was either cDNA or gDNA, and it came from T cells, B-cell-depleted T cells, or PBMCs.

The CDR3 runs to 14 residues. Germline CDR1 is LNHNV and CDR2 is YYDKDF (reference sequence). The V gene lost 8 bases and the J gene lost 1 base, with 11 bases spanning the gap. Original methodology: Quantification of nucleated cells was approximated via reference gene primer amplification. Clones were sequenced by immunoSEQ multiplex PCR, and TCRdb holds only the in-frame ones, with some missing. That table supplies the V and J calls and clone size; D and trimming were determined from the DNA. The data contain more than 150,000 clones, 90% of them singletons. Sequencing was performed on peripheral blood. The chain joins TRBV15 to TRBJ1-4, with D perhaps matching TRBD1 (6 bases). The receptor comes from a man aged 50 to 60 with acute or convalescent COVID-19. CDR3 sequence reads: CATSGDITNEKLFF. CDR3 nucleotide sequence: TGTGCCACCTCCGGGGACATAACTAATGAAAAACTGTTTTTT.